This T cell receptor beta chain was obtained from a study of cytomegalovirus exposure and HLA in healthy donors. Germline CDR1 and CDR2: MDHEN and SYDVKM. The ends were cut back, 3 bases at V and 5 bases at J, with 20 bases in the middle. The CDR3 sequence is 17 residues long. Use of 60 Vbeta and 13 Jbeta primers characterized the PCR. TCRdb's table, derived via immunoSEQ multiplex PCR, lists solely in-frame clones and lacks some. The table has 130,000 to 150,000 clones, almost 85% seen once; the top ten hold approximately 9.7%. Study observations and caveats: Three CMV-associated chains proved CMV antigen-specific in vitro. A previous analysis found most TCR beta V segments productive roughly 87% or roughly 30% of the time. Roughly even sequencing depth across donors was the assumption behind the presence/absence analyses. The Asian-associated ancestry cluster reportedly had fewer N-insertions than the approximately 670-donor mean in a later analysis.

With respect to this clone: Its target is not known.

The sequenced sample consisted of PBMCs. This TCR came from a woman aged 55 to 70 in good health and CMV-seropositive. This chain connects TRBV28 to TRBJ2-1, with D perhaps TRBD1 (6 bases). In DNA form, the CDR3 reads TGTGCCAGCAGTTTTCGGCCATCAGGGGTGAAGAACAATGAGCAGTTCTTC. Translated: CASSFRPSGVKNNEQFF.